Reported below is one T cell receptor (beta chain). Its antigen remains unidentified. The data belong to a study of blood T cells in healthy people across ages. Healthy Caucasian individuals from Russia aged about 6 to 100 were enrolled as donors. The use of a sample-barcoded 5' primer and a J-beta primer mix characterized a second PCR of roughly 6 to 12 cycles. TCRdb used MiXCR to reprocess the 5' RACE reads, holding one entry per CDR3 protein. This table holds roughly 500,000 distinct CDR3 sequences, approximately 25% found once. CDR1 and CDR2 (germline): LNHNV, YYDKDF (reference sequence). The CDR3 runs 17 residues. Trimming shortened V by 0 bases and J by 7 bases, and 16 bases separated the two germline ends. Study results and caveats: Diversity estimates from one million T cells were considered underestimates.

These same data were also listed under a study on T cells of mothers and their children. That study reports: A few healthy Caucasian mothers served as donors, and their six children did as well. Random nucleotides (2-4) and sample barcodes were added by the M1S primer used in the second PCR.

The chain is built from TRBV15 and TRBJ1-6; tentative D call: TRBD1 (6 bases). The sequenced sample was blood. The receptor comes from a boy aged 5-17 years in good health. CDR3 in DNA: TGTGCCACCAGCAGAGAGGACAGTGAGAGAGGAAATTCACCCCTCCACTTT. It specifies CATSREDSERGNSPLHF.